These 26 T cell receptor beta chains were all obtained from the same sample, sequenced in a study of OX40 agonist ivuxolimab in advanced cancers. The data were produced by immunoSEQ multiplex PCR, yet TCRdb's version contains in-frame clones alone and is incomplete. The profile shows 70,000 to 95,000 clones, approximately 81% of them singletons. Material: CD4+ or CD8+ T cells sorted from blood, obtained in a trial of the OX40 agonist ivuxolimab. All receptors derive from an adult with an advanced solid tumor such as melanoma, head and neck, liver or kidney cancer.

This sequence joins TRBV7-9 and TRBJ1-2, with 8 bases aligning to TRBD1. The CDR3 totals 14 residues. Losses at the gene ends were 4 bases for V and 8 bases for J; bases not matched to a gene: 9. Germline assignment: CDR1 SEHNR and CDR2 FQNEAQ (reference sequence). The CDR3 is CASSSGQGKRGYTF. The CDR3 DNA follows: TGTGCCAGCAGCTCCGGACAGGGAAAGAGAGGCTACACCTTC.

This chain's CDR3 is CASSLKVGNYGYTF. DNA for the CDR3: TGTGCCAGCAGTCTAAAGGTGGGGAACTATGGCTACACCTTC. The chain links TRBV27 to TRBJ1-2; D unresolved. Trimming removed 5 bases from V and 2 bases from J, with 12 bases in between. The length of the CDR3 is 14 residues. Germline V lookup: CDR1 MNHEY, CDR2 SMNVEV (reference sequence).

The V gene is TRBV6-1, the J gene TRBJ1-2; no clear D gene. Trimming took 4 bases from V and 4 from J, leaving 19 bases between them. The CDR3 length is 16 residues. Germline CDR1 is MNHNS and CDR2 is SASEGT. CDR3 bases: TGTGCCAGCAGTGTAAACCGGGGTAACAGTCCCTATGGCTACACCTTC. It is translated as CASSVNRGNSPYGYTF.

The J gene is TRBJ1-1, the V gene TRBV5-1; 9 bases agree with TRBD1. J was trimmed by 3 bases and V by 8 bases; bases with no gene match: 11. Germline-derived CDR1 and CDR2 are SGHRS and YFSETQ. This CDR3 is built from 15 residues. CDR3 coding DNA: TGCGCCAGTCGGGACAGGGTTAGTATGGACACTGAAGCTTTCTTT. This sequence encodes CASRDRVSMDTEAFF.

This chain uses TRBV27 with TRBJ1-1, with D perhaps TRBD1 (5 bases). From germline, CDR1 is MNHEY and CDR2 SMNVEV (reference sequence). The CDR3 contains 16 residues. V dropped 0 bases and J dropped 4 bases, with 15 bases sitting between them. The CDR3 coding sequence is TGTGCCAGCAGTTTATCCCAAACAGGTTACAGCACTGAAGCTTTCTTT. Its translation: CASSLSQTGYSTEAFF.

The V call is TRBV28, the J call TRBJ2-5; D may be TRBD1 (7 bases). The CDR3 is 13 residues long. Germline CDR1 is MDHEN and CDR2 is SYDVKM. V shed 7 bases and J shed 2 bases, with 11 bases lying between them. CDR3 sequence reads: CASTRGVQETQYF. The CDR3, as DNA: TGTGCCAGCACCAGGGGGGTTCAAGAGACCCAGTACTTC.

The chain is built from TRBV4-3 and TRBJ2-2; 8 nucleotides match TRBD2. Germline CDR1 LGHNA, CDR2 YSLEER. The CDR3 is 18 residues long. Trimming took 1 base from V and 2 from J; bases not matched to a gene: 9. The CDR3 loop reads CASSQAPSGGRNTGELFF. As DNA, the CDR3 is TGCGCCAGCAGCCAAGCCCCCAGCGGGGGCCGAAACACCGGGGAGCTGTTTTTT.

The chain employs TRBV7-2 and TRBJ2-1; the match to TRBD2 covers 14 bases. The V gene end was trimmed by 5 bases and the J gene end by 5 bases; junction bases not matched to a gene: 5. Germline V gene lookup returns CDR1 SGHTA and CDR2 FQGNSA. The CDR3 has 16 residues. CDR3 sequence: CASSLTSGGAHNEQFF. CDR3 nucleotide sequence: TGTGCCAGCAGCCTGACTAGCGGGGGGGCCCACAATGAGCAGTTCTTC.

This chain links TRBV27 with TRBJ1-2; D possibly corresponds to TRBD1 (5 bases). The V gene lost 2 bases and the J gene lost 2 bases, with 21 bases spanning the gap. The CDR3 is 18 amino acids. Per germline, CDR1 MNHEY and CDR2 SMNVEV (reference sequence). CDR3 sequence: CASSLKAPSGPTNYGYTF. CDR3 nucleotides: TGTGCCAGCAGTTTAAAGGCTCCGTCAGGGCCAACGAACTATGGCTACACCTTC.

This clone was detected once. As DNA, the CDR3 is TGTGCCTGGAGTACGGGGCCTGAGACCCAGTACTTC. As protein: CAWSTGPETQYF. The V and J genes are TRBV30 and TRBJ2-5; TRBD1 or TRBD2 may be the D gene (5 bases each). The CDR3 length is 12 residues. V dropped 2 bases and J dropped 5 bases, with 9 bases sitting between them. Germline V lookup: CDR1 GTSNPN, CDR2 SVGIG (reference sequence).

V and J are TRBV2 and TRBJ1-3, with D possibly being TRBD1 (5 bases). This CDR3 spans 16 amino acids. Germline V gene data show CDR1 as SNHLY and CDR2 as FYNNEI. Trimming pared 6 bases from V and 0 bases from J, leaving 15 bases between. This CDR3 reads CASRGETASSGNTIYF. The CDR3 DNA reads TGTGCCAGCAGGGGGGAGACAGCGAGCTCTGGAAACACCATATATTTT.

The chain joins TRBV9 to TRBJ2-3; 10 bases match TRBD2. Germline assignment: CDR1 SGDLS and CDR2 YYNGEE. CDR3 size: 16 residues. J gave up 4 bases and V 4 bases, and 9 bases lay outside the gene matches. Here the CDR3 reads CASSPPAGGRADTQYF. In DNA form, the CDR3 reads TGTGCCAGCAGCCCTCCAGCGGGGGGGCGTGCAGATACGCAGTATTTT.

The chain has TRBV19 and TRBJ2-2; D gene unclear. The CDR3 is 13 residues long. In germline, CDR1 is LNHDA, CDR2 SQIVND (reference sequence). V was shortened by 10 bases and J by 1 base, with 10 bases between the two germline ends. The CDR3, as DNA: TGTGCCATCCACGGAGAGAACACCGGGGAGCTGTTTTTT. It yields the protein CAIHGENTGELFF.

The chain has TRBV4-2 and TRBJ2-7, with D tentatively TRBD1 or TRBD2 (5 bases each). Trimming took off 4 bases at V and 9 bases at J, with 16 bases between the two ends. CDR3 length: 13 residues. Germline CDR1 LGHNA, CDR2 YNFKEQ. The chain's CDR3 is CASSPRGYGTQYV. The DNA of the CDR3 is TGTGCCAGCAGCCCCCGAGGGTACGGGACGCAGTACGTC.

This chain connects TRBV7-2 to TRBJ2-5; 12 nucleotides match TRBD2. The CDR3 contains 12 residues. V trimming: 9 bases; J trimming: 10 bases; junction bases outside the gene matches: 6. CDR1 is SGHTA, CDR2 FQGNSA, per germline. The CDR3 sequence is CASRLAGAYQYF. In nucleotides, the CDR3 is TGTGCCAGTCGACTAGCGGGGGCTTACCAGTACTTC.

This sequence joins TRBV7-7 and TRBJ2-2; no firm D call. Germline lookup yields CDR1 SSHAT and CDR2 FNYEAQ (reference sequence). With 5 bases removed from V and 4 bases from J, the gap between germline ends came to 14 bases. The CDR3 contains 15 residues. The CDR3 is CASSPHDPSTGELFF. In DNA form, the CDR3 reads TGTGCCAGCAGCCCCCACGACCCTAGCACCGGGGAGCTGTTTTTT. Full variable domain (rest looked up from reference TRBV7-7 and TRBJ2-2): GAGVSQSPRYKVTKRGQDVTLRCDPISSHATLYWYQQALGQGPEFLTYFNYEAQPDKSGLPSDRFSAERPEGSISTLTIQRTEQRDSAMYRCASSPHDPSTGELFFGEGSRLTVL.

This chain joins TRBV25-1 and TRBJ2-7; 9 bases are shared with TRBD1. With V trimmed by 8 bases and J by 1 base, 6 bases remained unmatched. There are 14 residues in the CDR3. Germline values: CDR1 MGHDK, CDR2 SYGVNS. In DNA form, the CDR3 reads TGTGCCAGCCCCGGGACAGGGTTATCCTACGAGCAGTACGTC. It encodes CASPGTGLSYEQYV.

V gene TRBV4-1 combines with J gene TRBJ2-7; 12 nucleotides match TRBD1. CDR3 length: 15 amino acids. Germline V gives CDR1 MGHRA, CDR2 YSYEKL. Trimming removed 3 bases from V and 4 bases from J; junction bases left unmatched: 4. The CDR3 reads CASSQGTGGQYEQYV. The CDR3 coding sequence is TGCGCCAGCAGCCAGGGGACAGGGGGCCAATACGAGCAGTACGTC.

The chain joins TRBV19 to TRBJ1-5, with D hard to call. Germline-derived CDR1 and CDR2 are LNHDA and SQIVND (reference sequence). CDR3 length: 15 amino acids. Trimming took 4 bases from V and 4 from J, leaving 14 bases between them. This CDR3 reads CASSSAGPPNQPQHF. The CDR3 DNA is TGTGCCAGTAGTAGCGCAGGCCCTCCTAATCAGCCCCAGCATTTT.

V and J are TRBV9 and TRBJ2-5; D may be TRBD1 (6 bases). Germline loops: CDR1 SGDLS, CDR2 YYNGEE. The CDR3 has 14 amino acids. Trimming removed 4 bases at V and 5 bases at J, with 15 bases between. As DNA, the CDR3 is TGTGCCAGCAGCCCAGGGACAATTTATGAGACCCAGTACTTC. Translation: CASSPGTIYETQYF.

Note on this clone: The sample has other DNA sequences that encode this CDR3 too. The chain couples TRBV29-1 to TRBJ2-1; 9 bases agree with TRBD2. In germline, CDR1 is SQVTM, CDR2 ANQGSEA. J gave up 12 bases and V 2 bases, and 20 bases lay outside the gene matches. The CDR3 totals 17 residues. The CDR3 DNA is TGCAGCGTTGAATATAGTGGGGGTCTAGCGGGGTATGGGGTGCAGTTCTTC. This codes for CSVEYSGGLAGYGVQFF.

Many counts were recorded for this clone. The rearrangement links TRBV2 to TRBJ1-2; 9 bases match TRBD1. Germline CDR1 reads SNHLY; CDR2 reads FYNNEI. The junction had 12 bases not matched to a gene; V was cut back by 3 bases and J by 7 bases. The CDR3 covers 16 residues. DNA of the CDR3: TGTGCCAGCAGTGATACCTACCGGGACAGGGTTCGTGGCTACACCTTC. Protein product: CASSDTYRDRVRGYTF. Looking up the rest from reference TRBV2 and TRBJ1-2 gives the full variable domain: EPEVTQTPSHQVTQMGQEVILRCVPISNHLYFYWYRQILGQKVEFLVSFYNNEISEKSEIFDDQFSVERPDGSNFTLKIRSTKLEDSAMYFCASSDTYRDRVRGYTFGSGTRLTVV.

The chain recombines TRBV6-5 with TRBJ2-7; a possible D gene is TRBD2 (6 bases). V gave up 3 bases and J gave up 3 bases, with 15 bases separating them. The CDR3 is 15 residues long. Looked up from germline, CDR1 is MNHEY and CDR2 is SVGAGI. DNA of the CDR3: TGTGCCAGCAGTTATGGGGAGGTGAGGGTCTACGAGCAGTACTTC. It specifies CASSYGEVRVYEQYF.

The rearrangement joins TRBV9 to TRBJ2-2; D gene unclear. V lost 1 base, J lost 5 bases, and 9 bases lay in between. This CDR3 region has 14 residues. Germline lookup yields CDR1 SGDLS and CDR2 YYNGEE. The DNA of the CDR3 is TGTGCCAGCAGCGTAAGTAGCTCGACCGGGGAGCTGTTTTTT. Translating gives CASSVSSSTGELFF.

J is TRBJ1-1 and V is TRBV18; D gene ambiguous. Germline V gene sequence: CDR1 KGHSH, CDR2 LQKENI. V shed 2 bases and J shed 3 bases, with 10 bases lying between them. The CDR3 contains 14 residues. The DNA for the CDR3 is TGTGCCAGCTCACCAGTATACACGGACACTGAAGCTTTCTTT. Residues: CASSPVYTDTEAFF.

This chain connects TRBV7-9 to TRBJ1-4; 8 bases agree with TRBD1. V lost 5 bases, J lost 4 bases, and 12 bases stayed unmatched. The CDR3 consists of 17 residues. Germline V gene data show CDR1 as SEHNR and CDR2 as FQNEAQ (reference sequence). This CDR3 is CASSPLLGQGHNEKLFF. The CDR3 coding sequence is TGTGCCAGCAGCCCTTTGCTCGGACAGGGCCATAATGAAAAACTGTTTTTT.